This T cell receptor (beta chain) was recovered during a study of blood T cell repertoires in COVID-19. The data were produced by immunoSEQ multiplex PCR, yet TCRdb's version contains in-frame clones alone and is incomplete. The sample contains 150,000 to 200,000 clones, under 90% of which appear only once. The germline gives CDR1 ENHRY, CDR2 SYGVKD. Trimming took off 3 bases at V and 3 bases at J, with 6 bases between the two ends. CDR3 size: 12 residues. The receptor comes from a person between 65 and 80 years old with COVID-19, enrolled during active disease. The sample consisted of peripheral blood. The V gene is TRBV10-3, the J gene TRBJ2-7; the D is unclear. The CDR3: CAISDFSYEQYF. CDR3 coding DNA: TGTGCCATCAGTGATTTCAGCTACGAGCAGTACTTC.